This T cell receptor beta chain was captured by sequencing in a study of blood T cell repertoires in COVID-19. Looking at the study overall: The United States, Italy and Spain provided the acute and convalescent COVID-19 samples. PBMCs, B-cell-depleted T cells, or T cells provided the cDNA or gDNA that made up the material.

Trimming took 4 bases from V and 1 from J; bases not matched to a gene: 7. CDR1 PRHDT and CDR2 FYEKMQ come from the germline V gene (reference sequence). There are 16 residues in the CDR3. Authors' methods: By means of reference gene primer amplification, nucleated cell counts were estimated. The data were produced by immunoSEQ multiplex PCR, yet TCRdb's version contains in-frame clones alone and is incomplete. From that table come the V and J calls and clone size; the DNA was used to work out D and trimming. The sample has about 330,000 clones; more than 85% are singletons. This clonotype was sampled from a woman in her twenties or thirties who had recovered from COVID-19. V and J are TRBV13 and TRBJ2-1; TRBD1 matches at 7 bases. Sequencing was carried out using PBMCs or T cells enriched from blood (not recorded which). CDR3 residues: CASSSWTGVSYNEQFF. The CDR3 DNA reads TGTGCCAGCAGCTCCTGGACAGGCGTTTCCTACAATGAGCAGTTCTTC.